This T cell receptor (beta chain) emerged from a study of control samples from healthy donors and cancer patients. TCRdb's table, derived via immunoSEQ multiplex PCR, lists solely in-frame clones and lacks some. This sample has around 59,000 clones; around 90% occur once, and the top ten carry about 1.7%. This CDR3 region has 16 residues. The V call is TRBV12-2, the J call TRBJ1-2; the D segment call TRBD1 is taken from the table without a DNA check. TRBV12-2 corresponds to a pseudogene. This clonotype was obtained from a man aged 35 to 55 with colorectal cancer. The specimen sequenced was PBMCs. Here the CDR3 DNA reads TGTGCAAGTCGCTTAGAAGGGAAGGGGCGCGGCTATGGCTACACCTTC. This translates into CASRLEGKGRGYGYTF.